In its sample, the clone carrying this TCR beta chain was seen a few times. Its antigen is undetermined. This entry belongs to a study of T-cell memory formation after mild COVID-19. 5'RACE primed from the constant segment yielded TCR alpha and TCR beta cDNA libraries bearing sample barcodes and UMIs. TCRdb passed the 5' RACE reads through MiXCR, listing each CDR3 protein once. Altogether roughly 410,000 distinct CDR3 sequences are present, 24% being singletons, with the ten largest covering roughly 9.7%. Trimming left V 0 bases short and J 4 bases short, with 15 bases between. Germline assignment: CDR1 DFQATT and CDR2 SNEGSKA (reference sequence). The CDR3 is 15 residues long. Notes on the study in general: Specificity for SARS-CoV-2 was not confirmed among the second-wave clones peaking on day 37. Some clones that responded turned up in pre-infection memory, which suggests that cross-reactive memory joined in. Contracting CD4+ clones were located mainly in CM and EM, and CD8+ clones in EMRA.

This TCR was recovered from an adult woman who had mild COVID-19 (a few samples of this study predate the infection). Cell type and time point are not known. The sample consisted of PBMCs or a T cell subset sorted from them (not recorded which). This chain uses TRBV20-1 with TRBJ1-1; D ambiguous. CDR3 residues: CSARDPRSSPTEAFF. CDR3 nucleotides: TGCAGTGCTAGAGACCCCAGGTCCTCCCCCACTGAAGCTTTCTTT.